These T cell receptor beta chains were read from a single sample in a study of monozygotic twins with inflammatory bowel disease. Each CDR3 protein gets one entry in TCRdb, which reprocessed the 5' RACE reads and gives no DNA. This repertoire includes about 420,000 distinct CDR3 sequences. The source material was blood. These receptor sequences come from a human donor with ulcerative colitis or Crohn's disease, or a healthy co-twin of an affected twin (not recorded which). Each CDR3 is given with its conserved first and last residue.

v_call	j_call	cdr3_aa
TRBV20-1	TRBJ1-3	CSARGQGGNTIYF
TRBV5-1	TRBJ1-2	CASSLGGPRSYGYTF
TRBV29-1	TRBJ2-2	CSGGHKNTGELFF
TRBV5-4	TRBJ2-1	CASSRPSGEQFF
TRBV10-3	TRBJ2-7	CAIMRENAQEQYF
TRBV4-2	TRBJ2-7	CASSQDVGVHYEQYF
TRBV5-1	TRBJ2-3	CASSLEGSGDTQYF
TRBV5-4	TRBJ2-3	CASSSKSGRAGDTQYF
TRBV7-9	TRBJ2-1	CASSLLDGRDYNEQFF
TRBV6-1	TRBJ2-1	CASSEVSGRVNEQFF
TRBV27	TRBJ1-5	CASSQLGGVNQPQHF
TRBV15	TRBJ2-7	CATSPGGGPNYEQYF
TRBV30	TRBJ2-7	CAWSGGLVASYEQYF
TRBV4-2	TRBJ1-3	CASSQEGQGLANTIYF
TRBV5-1	TRBJ2-3	CASSLVGTDTQYF
TRBV27	TRBJ1-1	CASSASAWNTEAFF
TRBV12-3/TRBV12-4	TRBJ1-5	CASTEILGQPQHF
TRBV4-1	TRBJ1-1	CASSQEGQGGGRNTEAFF
TRBV28	TRBJ2-7	CASSLVDYEQYF
TRBV20-1	TRBJ2-7	CSARGLAGFEQYF
TRBV20-1	TRBJ2-5	CSSFAWDDFQETQYF
TRBV5-1	TRBJ2-3	CASSTLAGVAPDTQYF
TRBV9	TRBJ2-5	CASSGVEGGETQYF
TRBV6-1	TRBJ2-7	CASSPQQGPFEQYF
TRBV30	TRBJ2-2	CAWTRLGELFF
TRBV7-9	TRBJ1-1	CATHAANTEAFF
TRBV7-9	TRBJ1-1	CASSLGGGSRNTEAFF
TRBV2	TRBJ2-7	CASSSVGGSYEQYF
TRBV20-1	TRBJ2-1	CSASSMGEQFF
TRBV5-1	TRBJ2-2	CATGDRDAGELFF
TRBV7-3	TRBJ2-1	CASSLTTSGSYNEQFF
TRBV5-1	TRBJ2-1	CASSSPSGRAESYNEQFF
TRBV20-1	TRBJ2-7	CSASGGGAYEQYF
TRBV10-3	TRBJ2-3	CAISEGPAVSDTQYF
TRBV3-1	TRBJ2-5	CASSPRRLVRETQYF
TRBV11-2	TRBJ2-1	CASSARLAGGPHEQFF
TRBV15	TRBJ2-2	CATAAGNTGELFF
TRBV12-3/TRBV12-4	TRBJ2-2	CASSPPGGRVITGELFF
TRBV6-1	TRBJ1-2	CASSGRHRGTGKVGYTF
TRBV20-1	TRBJ2-3	CSARVGVGRLDFLNTQYF
TRBV20-1	TRBJ1-5	CSASWGVSSNQPQHF
TRBV11-2	TRBJ2-7	CASSFHSDISYEQYF
TRBV5-1	TRBJ1-5	CASSLGDGLNQPQHF
TRBV7-7	TRBJ2-3	CASSLGQSSTDTQYF
TRBV5-4	TRBJ2-3	CASSLAVSGIPTDTQYF
TRBV20-1	TRBJ1-2	CSASTGTYGYTF
TRBV27	TRBJ2-7	CASSLFGRGVNEQYF
TRBV7-2	TRBJ2-7	CASSPATGYEQYF
TRBV7-2	TRBJ2-3	CASSISGVGTDTQYF
TRBV6-2/TRBV6-3	TRBJ1-1	CASSDYWTQGEAFF
TRBV20-1	TRBJ2-5	CSASLGIQETQYF
TRBV5-1	TRBJ2-3	CASSLPASNTDTQYF